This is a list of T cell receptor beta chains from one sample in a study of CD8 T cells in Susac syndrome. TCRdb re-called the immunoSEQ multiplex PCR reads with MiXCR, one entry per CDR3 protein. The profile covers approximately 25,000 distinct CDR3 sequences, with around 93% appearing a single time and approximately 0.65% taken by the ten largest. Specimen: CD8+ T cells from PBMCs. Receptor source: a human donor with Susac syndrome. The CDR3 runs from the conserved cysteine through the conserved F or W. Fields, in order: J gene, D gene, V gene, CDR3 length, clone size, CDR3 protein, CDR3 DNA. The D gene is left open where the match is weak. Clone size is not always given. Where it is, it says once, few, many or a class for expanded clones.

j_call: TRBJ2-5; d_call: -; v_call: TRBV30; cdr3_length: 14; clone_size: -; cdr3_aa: CAWSVRGGKETQYF; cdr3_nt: TGTGCCTGGAGTGTACGTGGGGGGAAAGAGACCCAGTACTTC
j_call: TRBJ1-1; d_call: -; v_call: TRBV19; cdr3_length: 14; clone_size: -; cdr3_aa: CASSPRGLGTEAFF; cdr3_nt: TGTGCCAGTAGTCCCCGGGGATTGGGGACTGAAGCTTTCTTT
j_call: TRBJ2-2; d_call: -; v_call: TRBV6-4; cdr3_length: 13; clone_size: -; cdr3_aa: CASSDTNTGELFF; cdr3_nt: TGTGCCAGCAGTGACACGAACACCGGGGAGCTGTTTTTT
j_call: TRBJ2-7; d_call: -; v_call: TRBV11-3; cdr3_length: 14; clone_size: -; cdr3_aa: CASSLGGQSYEQYF; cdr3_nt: TGTGCCAGCAGCTTAGGAGGGCAGTCCTACGAGCAGTACTTC
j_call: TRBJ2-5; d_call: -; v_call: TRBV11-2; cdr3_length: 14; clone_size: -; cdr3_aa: CASSLGFFGETQYF; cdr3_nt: TGTGCCAGCAGCTTAGGATTCTTCGGAGAGACCCAGTACTTC
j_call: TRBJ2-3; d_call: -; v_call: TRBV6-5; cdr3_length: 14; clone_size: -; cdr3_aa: CASSKLYPTDTQYF; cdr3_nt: TGTGCCAGCAGTAAACTGTACCCCACAGATACGCAGTATTTT
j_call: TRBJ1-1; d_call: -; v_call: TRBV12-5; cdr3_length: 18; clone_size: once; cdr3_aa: CASGLVGKKRGGNTEAFF; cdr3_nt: TGTGCTAGTGGTTTGGTGGGTAAAAAAAGGGGTGGGAACACTGAAGCTTTCTTT
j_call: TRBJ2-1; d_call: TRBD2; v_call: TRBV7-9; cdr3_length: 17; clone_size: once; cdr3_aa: CASSYDLAGGAGGEQFF; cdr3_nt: TGTGCCAGCAGCTACGATCTAGCGGGGGGTGCCGGTGGCGAGCAGTTCTTC
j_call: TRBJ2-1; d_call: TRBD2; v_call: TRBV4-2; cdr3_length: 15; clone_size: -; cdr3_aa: CASSQATGGFNEQFF; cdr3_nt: TGTGCCAGCAGCCAAGCGACGGGGGGGTTCAATGAGCAGTTCTTC
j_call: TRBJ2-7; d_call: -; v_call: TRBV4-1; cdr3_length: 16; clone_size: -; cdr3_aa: CASSPSGSFSVGEQYF; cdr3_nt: TGCGCCAGCAGCCCCTCAGGGTCCTTCTCGGTAGGAGAGCAGTACTTC
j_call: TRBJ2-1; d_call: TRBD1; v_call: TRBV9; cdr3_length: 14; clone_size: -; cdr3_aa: CASSDDRGPNEQFF; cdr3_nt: TGTGCCAGCAGCGATGACAGGGGACCCAATGAGCAGTTCTTC
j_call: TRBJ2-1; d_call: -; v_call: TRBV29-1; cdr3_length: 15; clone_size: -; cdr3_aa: CSVDAQGESYNEQFF; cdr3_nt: TGCAGCGTTGATGCACAGGGAGAGTCCTACAATGAGCAGTTCTTC
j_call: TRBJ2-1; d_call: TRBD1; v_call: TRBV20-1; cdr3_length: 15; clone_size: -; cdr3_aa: CSATGTGGYYNEQFF; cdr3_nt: TGCAGTGCCACCGGGACAGGGGGCTACTACAATGAGCAGTTCTTC
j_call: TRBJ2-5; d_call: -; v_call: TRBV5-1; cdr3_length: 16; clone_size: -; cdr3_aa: CASSLALFKYQETQYF; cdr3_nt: TGCGCCAGCAGCTTGGCTCTCTTCAAGTACCAAGAGACCCAGTACTTC
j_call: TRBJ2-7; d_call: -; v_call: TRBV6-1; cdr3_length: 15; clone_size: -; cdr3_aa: CASSVTRDPAYEQYF; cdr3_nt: TGTGCCAGCAGTGTCACCCGGGACCCGGCCTACGAGCAGTACTTC
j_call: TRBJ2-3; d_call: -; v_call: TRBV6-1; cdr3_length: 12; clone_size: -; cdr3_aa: CASNRGSDTQYF; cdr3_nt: TGTGCCAGCAACAGAGGGTCAGATACGCAGTATTTT
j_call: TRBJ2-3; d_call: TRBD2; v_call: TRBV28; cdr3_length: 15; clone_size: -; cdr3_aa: CASSLVAGGRDTQYF; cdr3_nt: TGTGCCAGCAGTTTAGTAGCGGGGGGCCGGGATACGCAGTATTTT
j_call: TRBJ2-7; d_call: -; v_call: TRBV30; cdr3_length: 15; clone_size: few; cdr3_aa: CAWSLALGRGYEQYF; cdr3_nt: TGTGCCTGGAGCCTAGCGTTGGGTAGGGGGTACGAGCAGTACTTC
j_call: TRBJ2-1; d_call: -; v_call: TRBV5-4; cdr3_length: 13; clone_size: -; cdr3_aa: CASSLADYNEQFF; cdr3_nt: TGTGCCAGCAGCTTGGCAGACTACAATGAGCAGTTCTTC
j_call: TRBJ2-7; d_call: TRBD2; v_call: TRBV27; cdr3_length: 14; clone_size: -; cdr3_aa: CASSPWGGAYEQYF; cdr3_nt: TGTGCCAGCAGCCCCTGGGGAGGGGCCTACGAGCAGTACTTC
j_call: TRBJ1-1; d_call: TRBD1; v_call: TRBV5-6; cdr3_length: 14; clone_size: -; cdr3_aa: CASSLQTGLPEAFF; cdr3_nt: TGTGCCAGCAGCCTGCAGACAGGGCTCCCTGAAGCTTTCTTT
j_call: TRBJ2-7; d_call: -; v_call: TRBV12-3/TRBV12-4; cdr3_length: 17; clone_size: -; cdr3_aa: CASSSKGASHPSYEQYF; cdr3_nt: TGTGCCAGCAGCTCGAAAGGGGCCTCCCACCCCTCCTACGAGCAGTACTTC
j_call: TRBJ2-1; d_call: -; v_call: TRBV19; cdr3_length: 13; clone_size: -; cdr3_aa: CASARLRDDEQFF; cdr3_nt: TGTGCCAGTGCCCGTCTGAGGGATGATGAGCAGTTCTTC
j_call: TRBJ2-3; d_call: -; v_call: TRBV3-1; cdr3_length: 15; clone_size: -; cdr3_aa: CASSVDTSMVDTQYF; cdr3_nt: TGTGCCAGCAGCGTTGACACCTCCATGGTAGATACGCAGTATTTT
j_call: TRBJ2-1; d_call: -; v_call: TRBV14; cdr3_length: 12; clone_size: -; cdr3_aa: CASSQAWNEQFF; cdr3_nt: TGTGCCAGCAGCCAAGCATGGAATGAGCAGTTCTTC
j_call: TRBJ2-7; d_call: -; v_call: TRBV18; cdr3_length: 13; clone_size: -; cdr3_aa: CASSPPGPYEQYF; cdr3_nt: TGTGCCAGCTCACCACCAGGCCCCTACGAGCAGTACTTC
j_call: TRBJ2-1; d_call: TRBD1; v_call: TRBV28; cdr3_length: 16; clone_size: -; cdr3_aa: CASSFLGTGFMDEQFF; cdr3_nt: TGTGCCAGCAGTTTTCTCGGGACAGGGTTTATGGATGAGCAGTTCTTC
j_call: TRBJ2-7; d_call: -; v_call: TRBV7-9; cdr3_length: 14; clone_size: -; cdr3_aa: CASSLEGGIYEQYF; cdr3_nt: TGTGCCAGCAGCCTCGAAGGTGGCATCTACGAGCAGTACTTC
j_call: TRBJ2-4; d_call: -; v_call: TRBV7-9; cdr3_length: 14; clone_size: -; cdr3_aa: CASSLGPGENIQYF; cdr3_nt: TGTGCCAGCAGCTTAGGGCCGGGCGAAAACATTCAGTACTTC
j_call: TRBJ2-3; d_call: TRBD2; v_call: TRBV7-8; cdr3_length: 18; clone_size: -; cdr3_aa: CASSPSLAGGASTDTQYF; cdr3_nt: TGTGCCAGCAGCCCTTCCTTAGCGGGGGGCGCTAGCACAGATACGCAGTATTTT
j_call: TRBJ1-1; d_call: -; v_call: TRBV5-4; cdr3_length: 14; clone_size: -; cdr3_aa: CASSFRDKNTEAFF; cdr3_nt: TGTGCCAGCAGCTTCCGGGACAAAAACACTGAAGCTTTCTTT